What follows are 27 T cell receptor beta chains derived from one specimen sequenced in a study of shared clonotypes between healthy human individuals. The protocol was immunoSEQ multiplex PCR, while the TCRdb copy is restricted to in-frame clones and leaves out a portion. The data show roughly 1,000,000 clones, about 84% seen once. The sample consisted of memory CD4+ T cells from PBMCs. As for subset: CD45RA-negative fraction. These receptors originate from a man aged 18 to 30 in good health. Some clones in this sample may be carry-over from other donors' samples.

This clone was seen a handful of times. With a far larger clone one base away, a read error is the likely cause. Other DNA sequences of this sample code for an identical CDR3. The V gene is TRBV5-4, the J gene TRBJ1-2, with TRBD1 matching 7 bases. Losses at the gene ends were 0 bases for V and 2 bases for J; bases not matched to a gene: 1. The CDR3 runs to 14 residues. Germline assignment: CDR1 SGHNT and CDR2 YYREEE (reference sequence). CDR3 amino acids: CASSLDRGNYGYTF. The CDR3 nucleotides are TGTGCCAGCAGCTTGGACAGGGGAAACTATGGCTACACCTTC.

This chain uses TRBV5-8 with TRBJ1-1, with 8 nucleotides matching TRBD1. The CDR3 is made up of 13 amino acids. From germline, CDR1 is SGHTS and CDR2 YDEGEE. The J segment lost 9 bases and the V segment lost 4 bases, leaving 8 bases of the junction unmatched. In DNA, the CDR3 is TGTGCCAGCAGCCCCGATTGGACAGGGCAAGCTTTCTTT. Its protein is CASSPDWTGQAFF.

This clone is a singleton in its sample. The chain joins TRBV5-6 to TRBJ2-1; 11 bases are shared with TRBD2. This CDR3 region has 16 residues. V lost 0 bases, J lost 4 bases, and 3 bases stayed unmatched. Germline V lookup: CDR1 SGHDT, CDR2 YYEEEE. CDR3: CASSLAWTSGYNEQFF. In nucleotides, the CDR3 is TGTGCCAGCAGCTTGGCATGGACTAGCGGGTACAATGAGCAGTTCTTC.

Worth noting for this clone: A much larger clone sits a single nucleotide away, making a read error possible. The genes are TRBV7-9 and TRBJ1-1, with D unresolved. This CDR3 is 14 amino acids long. The germline V gene has CDR1 SEHNR and CDR2 FQNEAQ (reference sequence). Trimming shortened V by 3 bases and J by 1 base, and 9 bases separated the two germline ends. This chain's CDR3 is CASSLNRGNTEAFF. CDR3 in DNA: TGTGCCAGCAGCTTGAACCGGGGGAACACTGAAGCTTTCTTT.

The V and J genes are TRBV18 and TRBJ2-2; D is unresolved. Deletions cut 5 bases from V and 1 base from J, with 2 bases between. The CDR3 is 12 amino acids. Per germline, CDR1 KGHSH and CDR2 LQKENI. CDR3 amino acids: CASSKNTGELFF. The CDR3 DNA sequence: TGTGCCAGCTCAAAGAACACCGGGGAGCTGTTTTTT. The complete variable domain, with remaining parts taken from reference TRBV18 and TRBJ2-2, reads NAGVMQNPRHLVRRRGQEARLRCSPMKGHSHVYWYRQLPEEGLKFMVYLQKENIIDESGMPKERFSAEFPKEGPSILRIQQVVRGDSAAYFCASSKNTGELFFGEGSRLTVL.

V and J are TRBV6-1 and TRBJ1-4; weak D call: TRBD1 (6 bases). Looked up from germline, CDR1 is MNHNS and CDR2 is SASEGT. This CDR3 has 18 amino acids. The ends were cut back, 2 bases at V and 0 bases at J, with 16 bases in the middle. CDR3 loop: CASSEWGLYKTTNEKLFF. In DNA form, the CDR3 reads TGTGCCAGCAGTGAATGGGGGCTATACAAGACAACTAATGAAAAACTGTTTTTT.

The chain has TRBV4-3 and TRBJ2-6, with D perhaps TRBD1 (5 bases). V was pared by 1 base and J by 3 bases, with 16 bases between. CDR1 is LGHNA and CDR2 is YSLEER in the germline V gene. The CDR3 has 18 residues. CDR3 DNA sequence: TGCGCCAGCAGCCAAGTTTTTAGGGGCACGAGTGGGGCCAACGTCCTGACTTTC. Encoded protein: CASSQVFRGTSGANVLTF.

In this sample, this clone turned up many times. The chain carries TRBV5-1 and TRBJ2-1; 9 nucleotides align to TRBD2. Unmatched junction bases numbered 5, after V lost 4 bases and J lost 0 bases. The CDR3 is 16 residues long. Germline CDR1 and CDR2: SGHRS and YFSETQ. This CDR3 reads CASSPRLADSYNEQFF. CDR3 in DNA: TGCGCCAGCAGCCCCAGACTAGCGGACTCCTACAATGAGCAGTTCTTC.

CDR3 DNA: TGTGCCAGCTCACCACTTGAGGGTGCGGCCGAGCAGTACTTC. As protein: CASSPLEGAAEQYF. The rearrangement links TRBV18 to TRBJ2-7, with D perhaps matching TRBD2 (5 bases). V lost 1 base to trimming and J lost 6 bases, with 13 bases between them. Germline loops: CDR1 KGHSH, CDR2 LQKENI. This CDR3 is built from 14 residues. Together with reference TRBV18 and TRBJ2-7, the CDR3 gives the full variable domain: NAGVMQNPRHLVRRRGQEARLRCSPMKGHSHVYWYRQLPEEGLKFMVYLQKENIIDESGMPKERFSAEFPKEGPSILRIQQVVRGDSAAYFCASSPLEGAAEQYFGPGTRLTVT.

The chain joins TRBV11-2 to TRBJ2-3; no clear D gene. V dropped 1 base and J dropped 1 base, with 9 bases sitting between them. The V gene's germline CDR1 is SGHAT and CDR2 FQNNGV. The CDR3 totals 15 residues. The CDR3 DNA is TGTGCCAGCAGCTTAGGCAATCCTGGCACAGATACGCAGTATTTT. Encoded protein: CASSLGNPGTDTQYF.

The rearrangement joins TRBV27 to TRBJ2-6; the D gene is possibly TRBD1 (6 bases). The CDR3 has 17 amino acids. From germline, CDR1 is MNHEY and CDR2 SMNVEV (reference sequence). The ends were cut back, 0 bases at V and 4 bases at J, with 13 bases in the middle. The CDR3 DNA reads TGTGCCAGCAGTTTATCCGGACAGACTCTAGGGGCCAACGTCCTGACTTTC. Its protein product is CASSLSGQTLGANVLTF.

To note about this clone: This is likely an artifact of a read error, given a far larger clone one base away. The chain carries TRBV28 and TRBJ2-5; possible D gene TRBD2, 5 bases. The V gene's germline CDR1 is MDHEN and CDR2 SYDVKM. The CDR3 runs 15 residues. CDR3 amino acids: CAGSLVRDTQETQYF. The DNA of the CDR3 is TGTGCCGGCAGTTTAGTTCGGGATACGCAAGAGACCCAGTACTTC.

As concerns this clone: Other nucleotide sequences from this sample produce the same CDR3. This chain joins TRBV18 and TRBJ2-7; no definite D call. The germline gives CDR1 KGHSH, CDR2 LQKENI. V lost 3 bases to trimming and J lost 3 bases, with 3 bases between them. This CDR3 has 11 amino acids. The CDR3, as DNA: TGTGCCAGCTCACCCGGCTACGAGCAGTACTTC. Its translation is CASSPGYEQYF.

The genes are TRBV4-3 and TRBJ1-3, with D possibly matching TRBD1 (6 bases). Trimming removed 3 bases at V and 0 bases at J, with 15 bases between. The length of the CDR3 is 17 residues. The germline CDR1 and CDR2 sequences are LGHNA and YSLEER. CDR3 region: CASSQLQGTLSGNTIYF. The CDR3 nucleotides read TGCGCCAGCAGCCAGCTACAGGGAACGCTCTCTGGAAACACCATATATTTT.

The V call is TRBV5-4, the J call TRBJ2-3; 11 bases align to TRBD2. V dropped 3 bases and J dropped 4; count of bases not matched to a gene: 4. Germline V gene data show CDR1 as SGHNT and CDR2 as YYREEE (reference sequence). This CDR3 region has 15 residues. The chain's CDR3 is CASSSASGRPDTQYF. The CDR3 region has the DNA TGTGCCAGCAGCTCAGCTAGCGGGAGGCCAGATACGCAGTATTTT.

The chain is built from TRBV28 and TRBJ1-4; TRBD1 matches 7 bases. The CDR3 consists of 15 residues. V lost 5 bases, J lost 9 bases, and 12 bases stayed unmatched. The germline V gene has CDR1 MDHEN and CDR2 SYDVKM. The CDR3 bases are TGTGCCAGCAGTCCCCGACAGGGCGTGAGGAAAAAACTGTTTTTT. This translates into CASSPRQGVRKKLFF.

This clone was detected only a few times. V and J are TRBV2 and TRBJ2-1; TRBD1 might be the D (7 bases). V gave up 5 bases and J gave up 14 bases, with 16 bases separating them. This CDR3 contains 12 residues. Germline V gene data show CDR1 as SNHLY and CDR2 as FYNNEI. The CDR3 sequence: CASSTRQGGEFF. The CDR3 nucleotides read TGTGCCAGCAGTACCAGACAGGGAGGAGAGTTCTTC.

The chain is built from TRBV7-9 and TRBJ2-1; 9 nucleotides line up with TRBD2. CDR3 length equals 17 residues. CDR1 is SEHNR, CDR2 FQNEAQ, per germline (reference sequence). After removal of 5 bases from V and 7 bases from J, the junction contained 15 bases not matched to a gene. The CDR3 region is CASSPRPPSGNWNEQFF. CDR3 nucleotides: TGTGCCAGCAGCCCTCGCCCGCCTAGCGGGAACTGGAATGAGCAGTTCTTC.

This clone appeared a few times. This chain links TRBV6-6 with TRBJ1-3; D is ambiguous. This CDR3 contains 15 residues. V was clipped by 2 bases and J by 3 bases, with 11 bases between them. Germline V gene data show CDR1 as MNHNY and CDR2 as SVGAGI (reference sequence). The CDR3 reads CASSYGEKIGNTIYF. Written as DNA, the CDR3 is TGTGCCAGCAGTTACGGGGAGAAAATTGGAAACACCATATATTTT.

This clone came up many times. The chain joins TRBV7-3 to TRBJ2-7, with D perhaps TRBD1 (6 bases). The ends were cut back, 3 bases at V and 9 bases at J, with 12 bases in the middle. The germline CDR1 and CDR2 sequences are SGHTA and FQGTGA. This CDR3 contains 12 residues. The CDR3 reads CASSFPTGPQYF. Written as DNA, the CDR3 is TGTGCCAGCAGCTTCCCGACAGGTCCGCAGTACTTC.

V and J are TRBV5-6 and TRBJ2-1; 10 positions agree with TRBD2. V was pared by 5 bases and J by 10 bases, with 12 bases of the junction left unmatched. CDR3 length equals 15 residues. Germline V CDR1 and CDR2: SGHDT, YYEEEE. The CDR3 DNA is TGTGCCAGCAGTCCCCCAGCGGGAGGGCCCCCGGAGCAGTTCTTC. As protein: CASSPPAGGPPEQFF.

The rearrangement joins TRBV18 to TRBJ1-1, with no clear D. This CDR3 has 14 residues. Trimming left V 3 bases short and J 1 base short, with 9 bases between. CDR1 and CDR2 from the germline V gene are KGHSH and LQKENI. The CDR3 DNA is TGTGCCAGCTCACCCACGTCCCAGAACACTGAAGCTTTCTTT. Translated: CASSPTSQNTEAFF.

The V and J genes are TRBV5-1 and TRBJ1-2; D possibly corresponds to TRBD1 (5 bases). The CDR3 is made up of 14 amino acids. Trimming took 6 bases from V and 4 from J, leaving 16 bases between them. Germline assignment: CDR1 SGHRS and CDR2 YFSETQ. As DNA, the CDR3 is TGCGCCAGCACCCCGACAGAGCCCAGCTATGGCTACACCTTC. Its translation: CASTPTEPSYGYTF. The whole variable domain, filled in from reference TRBV5-1 and TRBJ1-2, reads KAGVTQTPRYLIKTRGQQVTLSCSPISGHRSVSWYQQTPGQGLQFLFEYFSETQRNKGNFPGRFSGRQFSNSRSEMNVSTLELGDSALYLCASTPTEPSYGYTFGSGTRLTVV.

The J gene is TRBJ2-5, the V gene TRBV7-2, with D tentatively TRBD2 (6 bases). Trimming shortened V by 3 bases and J by 4 bases, and 9 bases separated the two germline ends. CDR1 is SGHTA and CDR2 is FQGNSA in the germline V gene. The CDR3 extends over 13 amino acids. CDR3 protein: CASSFFSGETQYF. The CDR3 DNA follows: TGTGCCAGCAGCTTTTTTAGCGGAGAGACCCAGTACTTC. The full variable domain, its missing parts supplied by reference TRBV7-2 and TRBJ2-5, is GAGVSQSPSNKVTEKGKDVELRCDPISGHTALYWYRQSLGQGLEFLIYFQGNSAPDKSGLPSDRFSAERTGGSVSTLTIQRTQQEDSAVYLCASSFFSGETQYFGPGTRLLVL.

Regarding this clone: This specimen includes other DNA sequences encoding the same CDR3. The rearrangement joins TRBV2 to TRBJ1-1; D is possibly TRBD1 (6 bases). There are 13 residues in the CDR3. Trimming cost V 8 bases and J 1 base, with 11 bases left between them. Germline-derived CDR1 and CDR2 are SNHLY and FYNNEI. CDR3 sequence reads: CASGLQGNTEAFF. The CDR3 region has the DNA TGTGCCAGCGGGTTACAGGGGAACACTGAAGCTTTCTTT.

The V call is TRBV11-2, the J call TRBJ1-1; possibly TRBD1 for D (5 bases). This CDR3 contains 13 residues. The germline CDR1 and CDR2 sequences are SGHAT and FQNNGV. Trimming left V 5 bases short and J 4 bases short, with 11 bases between. The CDR3 sequence: CASSISRGTEAFF. The DNA of the CDR3 is TGTGCCAGCAGCATATCTAGGGGCACTGAAGCTTTCTTT. Full variable domain (rest looked up from reference TRBV11-2 and TRBJ1-1): EAGVAQSPRYKIIEKRQSVAFWCNPISGHATLYWYQQILGQGPKLLIQFQNNGVVDDSQLPKDRFSAERLKGVDSTLKIQPAKLEDSAVYLCASSISRGTEAFFGQGTRLTVV.

This chain links TRBV12-5 with TRBJ2-2; 8 bases map to TRBD1. The V gene end was trimmed by 4 bases and the J gene end by 6 bases; junction bases not matched to a gene: 7. This CDR3 region has 15 residues. Germline V gene sequence: CDR1 LGHNT, CDR2 FRNRAP. The CDR3 nucleotides read TGTGCTAGTGGTTGGGGACAGGCCGGTGCCGGGGAGCTGTTTTTT. It specifies CASGWGQAGAGELFF.